The next 25 T cell receptor beta chains were all read from a single sample in a study of shared clonotypes between healthy human individuals. Measured with immunoSEQ multiplex PCR; TCRdb has only the in-frame clones, and not every one. The sample lists millions of clones, approximately 92% occurring once. Sequencing was done on a sample of naive CD4+ T cells sorted from blood. Noted subset: CD45RA+ positively selected. The receptors come from a man between 18 and 35 years old in good health.

The chain employs TRBV2 and TRBJ1-2; no reliable D call. Per germline, CDR1 SNHLY and CDR2 FYNNEI. The length of the CDR3 is 12 residues. Trimming stripped 3 bases from V and 8 bases from J, with 10 bases between. The CDR3 DNA follows: TGTGCCAGCAGTGAGCCAGGATGGGGCTACACCTTC. As protein: CASSEPGWGYTF.

The CDR3 loop is CAWSEQSNQPQHF. CDR3 DNA sequence: TGTGCCTGGTCGGAACAGAGCAATCAGCCCCAGCATTTT. The rearrangement links TRBV30 to TRBJ1-5; the D is unclear. The CDR3 is made up of 13 amino acids. The germline V gene has CDR1 GTSNPN and CDR2 SVGIG (reference sequence). Trimming removed 5 bases at V and 1 base at J, with 9 bases between.

The chain joins TRBV9 to TRBJ2-3, with 10 bases identical to TRBD1. From germline, CDR1 is SGDLS and CDR2 YYNGEE. CDR3 length equals 15 residues. V was clipped by 4 bases and J by 3 bases; unmatched bases: 5. CDR3 coding DNA: TGTGCCAGCAGCTCGGGACAGGGGAGGACAGATACGCAGTATTTT. Translated, it gives CASSSGQGRTDTQYF.

The rearrangement joins TRBV7-9 to TRBJ1-4; D might be TRBD1 (6 bases). The V end lost 7 bases, the J end lost 7 bases, and 25 bases lay between the germline ends. This CDR3 has 17 amino acids. Germline CDR1 SEHNR, CDR2 FQNEAQ (reference sequence). This CDR3 reads CASTPTGRGTGGEKLFF. The CDR3 region has the DNA TGTGCCAGCACTCCCACAGGGAGGGGCACGGGTGGTGAAAAACTGTTTTTT. Full variable domain (outside the CDR3, taken from reference TRBV7-9 and TRBJ1-4): DTGVSQNPRHKITKRGQNVTFRCDPISEHNRLYWYRQTLGQGPEFLTYFQNEAQLEKSRLLSDRFSAERPKGSFSTLEIQRTEQGDSAMYLCASTPTGRGTGGEKLFFGSGTQLSVL.

The chain carries TRBV10-3 and TRBJ2-3; 9 nucleotides line up with TRBD1. Germline V gene sequence: CDR1 ENHRY, CDR2 SYGVKD. CDR3 length equals 16 residues. The J segment lost 0 bases and the V segment lost 2 bases, leaving 3 bases of the junction unmatched. The CDR3 coding sequence is TGTGCCATCAGTGAGCCCGGACAGGGGAGCACAGATACGCAGTATTTT. This codes for CAISEPGQGSTDTQYF.

The rearrangement uses TRBV6-5 and TRBJ1-4; no clear D gene. CDR1 is MNHEY, CDR2 SVGAGI, per germline. Trimming removed 2 bases at V and 12 bases at J, with 13 bases between. The CDR3 sequence is 13 residues long. The CDR3 protein is CASSYGPGPELFF. CDR3 in DNA: TGTGCCAGCAGTTACGGTCCGGGTCCAGAACTGTTTTTT.

This clone was picked up a small number of times. The chain carries TRBV5-1 and TRBJ1-2, with D unresolved. Per the germline V gene, CDR1 is SGHRS and CDR2 is YFSETQ. CDR3 length: 15 amino acids. The ends were cut back, 0 bases at V and 2 bases at J, with 11 bases in the middle. The CDR3 reads CASSLALAGNYGYTF. The CDR3 DNA reads as TGCGCCAGCAGCTTGGCCTTAGCAGGCAACTATGGCTACACCTTC.

The genes are TRBV4-3 and TRBJ1-2; D call uncertain. The germline gives CDR1 LGHNA, CDR2 YSLEER. With 1 base removed from V and 6 bases from J, the gap between germline ends came to 18 bases. This CDR3 is built from 16 residues. For the CDR3, the DNA is TGCGCCAGCAGCCAAGGATTCGAACCGCCAGGCGATGGCTACACCTTC. Its translation is CASSQGFEPPGDGYTF.

The gene calls are TRBV10-3 and TRBJ2-3; 9 bases agree with TRBD1. CDR3 length: 15 residues. The V segment lost 5 bases and the J segment 3 bases; nucleotides outside the gene matches: 6. Germline CDR1 is ENHRY and CDR2 is SYGVKD. CDR3 sequence reads: CAISPPGQGTDTQYF. CDR3 sequence (DNA): TGTGCCATCAGTCCTCCGGGACAGGGTACAGATACGCAGTATTTT.

As regards this clone: Different DNA sequences within this sample yield the same CDR3. The gene calls are TRBV30 and TRBJ2-6; D unclear. Trimming took 2 bases from V and 1 from J, leaving 3 bases between them. Germline CDR1 is GTSNPN and CDR2 is SVGIG (reference sequence). CDR3 length equals 13 residues. The CDR3, as DNA: TGTGCCTGGAGTAGTTCTGGGGCCAACGTCCTGACTTTC. It codes for CAWSSSGANVLTF. Looking up the rest from reference TRBV30 and TRBJ2-6 gives the full variable domain: SQTIHQWPATLVQPVGSPLSLECTVEGTSNPNLYWYRQAAGRGLQLLFYSVGIGQISSEVPQNLSASRPQDRQFILSSKKLLLSDSGFYLCAWSSSGANVLTFGAGSRLTVL.

The rearrangement uses TRBV10-3 and TRBJ2-5; 10 bases match TRBD1. The closer fit of TRBJ2-7 to the DNA end suggests the J call may be wrong. Germline CDR1 is ENHRY and CDR2 is SYGVKD. There are 13 residues in the CDR3. CDR3 bases: TGTGCCACCGGGACAGGGGAGGCCTACGAGCAGTACTTC. The encoded protein is CATGTGEAYEQYF.

The rearrangement joins TRBV10-3 to TRBJ2-5, with TRBD2 identical over 11 bases. Germline V lookup: CDR1 ENHRY, CDR2 SYGVKD. V shed 3 bases, J shed 5 bases, and the junction held 5 bases outside the gene matches. The length of the CDR3 is 15 residues. CDR3 residues: CAISDSVAGGETQYF. The CDR3 DNA is TGTGCCATCAGTGACAGCGTAGCGGGAGGGGAGACCCAGTACTTC.

With respect to this clone: Compared with germline, one end of the junction differs, possibly owing to a read error. Different DNA sequences within this sample yield the same CDR3. The gene calls are TRBV10-1 and TRBJ1-6, with TRBD1 as a possible D gene (5 bases). The CDR3 contains 14 residues. Germline assignment: CDR1 WNHNN and CDR2 SYGVQD (reference sequence). The CDR3 sequence: CASSRDGRVSPLHF. DNA of the CDR3: TGCGCCAGCAGTCGGGACGGTCGCGTTTCACCTCTCCACTTT.

This chain joins TRBV2 and TRBJ1-1; 7 bases line up with TRBD1. CDR1 SNHLY and CDR2 FYNNEI come from the germline V gene. The CDR3 runs to 15 residues. The junction had 7 bases not matched to a gene; V was cut back by 6 bases and J by 0 bases. The CDR3 is CASRGLQGLNTEAFF. CDR3 nucleotides: TGTGCCAGCAGGGGTTTACAGGGGTTGAACACTGAAGCTTTCTTT.

The chain carries TRBV7-2 and TRBJ2-5; maybe TRBD2 (5 bases). Trimming removed 1 base at V and 5 bases at J, with 14 bases between. CDR3 length: 15 residues. Germline V gene data show CDR1 as SGHTA and CDR2 as FQGNSA. The CDR3 nucleotides are TGTGCCAGCAGCTTAGAACGATTAGCGAGGGAGACCCAGTACTTC. Its translation: CASSLERLARETQYF.

The J gene is TRBJ1-4, the V gene TRBV6-5, with 9 bases fitting TRBD1. Trimming at V came to 6 bases and at J to 5 bases, leaving 7 bases not matched to a gene. Germline V CDR1 and CDR2: MNHEY, SVGAGI. This CDR3 contains 15 residues. The chain's CDR3 is CASRTTGTGNEKLFF. CDR3 nucleotide sequence: TGTGCCAGCAGGACAACCGGGACAGGGAATGAAAAACTGTTTTTT.

The chain links TRBV19 to TRBJ2-5; D remains unclear. Per the germline V gene, CDR1 is LNHDA and CDR2 is SQIVND (reference sequence). The V gene lost 5 bases and the J gene lost 5 bases, with 12 bases spanning the gap. The CDR3 spans 13 residues. As DNA, the CDR3 is TGTGCCAGTAGTCCCAGAGGTAGGGAGACCCAGTACTTC. Its translation: CASSPRGRETQYF.

The chain couples TRBV19 to TRBJ1-5; D gene ambiguous. V was shortened by 4 bases and J by 14 bases, with 21 bases between the two germline ends. CDR1 LNHDA and CDR2 SQIVND come from the germline V gene (reference sequence). CDR3 length equals 14 residues. CDR3 nucleotide sequence: TGTGCCAGTAGTAAGAGGCAGGCGGGAATTGACAAGCATTTT. Translated, it gives CASSKRQAGIDKHF.

The V and J genes are TRBV7-2 and TRBJ2-5, with 11 bases identical to TRBD1. Trimming cost V 0 bases and J 4 bases; bases outside gene matches: 1. The CDR3 spans 15 residues. CDR1 and CDR2 (germline): SGHTA, FQGNSA. CDR3 bases: TGTGCCAGCAGCTTAGCCGGACAGGGGGCAGAGACCCAGTACTTC. Translating gives CASSLAGQGAETQYF.

The chain is built from TRBV19 and TRBJ1-2; D possibly corresponds to TRBD1 (6 bases). Germline V gene lookup returns CDR1 LNHDA and CDR2 SQIVND (reference sequence). This CDR3 region has 14 residues. V lost 6 bases, J lost 0 bases, and 11 bases lay in between. As DNA, the CDR3 is TGTGCCAGTAGCTCACAGGGAGCTAACTATGGCTACACCTTC. It is translated as CASSSQGANYGYTF.

The chain joins TRBV6-5 to TRBJ2-7, with D possibly being TRBD2 (5 bases). This CDR3 spans 11 amino acids. Germline loops: CDR1 MNHEY, CDR2 SVGAGI. V dropped 6 bases and J dropped 5 bases, with 8 bases sitting between them. CDR3 bases: TGTGCCAGCAGGCGGGTCCACGAGCAGTACTTC. It translates to CASRRVHEQYF.

V is TRBV7-9 and J is TRBJ2-5, with D perhaps TRBD2 (5 bases). V dropped 1 base and J dropped 5 bases, with 11 bases sitting between them. This CDR3 has 14 residues. Germline V CDR1 and CDR2: SEHNR, FQNEAQ (reference sequence). This CDR3 reads CASSLGGPGETQYF. DNA for the CDR3: TGTGCCAGCAGCTTAGGAGGGCCCGGGGAGACCCAGTACTTC.

The chain joins TRBV5-3 to TRBJ2-7; 8 bases are a match to TRBD1. TRBV5-3 is given ORF status, its function remaining uncertain. The J segment lost 6 bases and the V segment lost 0 bases, leaving 8 bases of the junction unmatched. The CDR3 has 15 residues. CDR3 sequence reads: CARSLAGTGASEQYF. CDR3 DNA: TGTGCCAGAAGCTTGGCCGGGACAGGAGCTAGCGAGCAGTACTTC.

This rearrangement joins TRBV2 to TRBJ1-1; D remains unclear. Germline V gene data show CDR1 as SNHLY and CDR2 as FYNNEI. There are 14 residues in the CDR3. The V gene lost 8 bases and the J gene lost 3 bases, with 16 bases spanning the gap. CDR3 nucleotides: TGTGCCAGCGGGGTTTTGGCTGGGGACACTGAAGCTTTCTTT. Translation: CASGVLAGDTEAFF. Variable domain in full (rest from reference TRBV2 and TRBJ1-1): EPEVTQTPSHQVTQMGQEVILRCVPISNHLYFYWYRQILGQKVEFLVSFYNNEISEKSEIFDDQFSVERPDGSNFTLKIRSTKLEDSAMYFCASGVLAGDTEAFFGQGTRLTVV.

The chain combines TRBV7-6 with TRBJ1-5; D call uncertain. This CDR3 has 13 residues. Germline CDR1 and CDR2: SGHVS and FNYEAQ. The V and J ends lost 5 bases and 6 bases respectively, with 11 bases between them. CDR3 nucleotide sequence: TGTGCCAGCAGCGAAGAGGTTCCTCAGCCCCAGCATTTT. This translates into CASSEEVPQPQHF. Full variable domain (rest looked up from reference TRBV7-6 and TRBJ1-5): GAGVSQSPRYKVTKRGQDVALRCDPISGHVSLYWYRQALGQGPEFLTYFNYEAQQDKSGLPNDRFSAERPEGSISTLTIQRTEQRDSAMYRCASSEEVPQPQHFGDGTRLSIL.